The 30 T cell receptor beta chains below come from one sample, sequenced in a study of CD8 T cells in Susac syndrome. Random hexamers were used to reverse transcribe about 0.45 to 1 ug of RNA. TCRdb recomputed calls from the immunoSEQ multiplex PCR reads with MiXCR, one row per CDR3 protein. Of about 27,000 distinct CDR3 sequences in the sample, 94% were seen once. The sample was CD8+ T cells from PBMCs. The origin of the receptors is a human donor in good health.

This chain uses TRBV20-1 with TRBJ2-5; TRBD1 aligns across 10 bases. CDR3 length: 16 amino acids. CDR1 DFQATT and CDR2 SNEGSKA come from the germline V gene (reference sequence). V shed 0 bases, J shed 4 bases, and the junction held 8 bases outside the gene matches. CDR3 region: CSARDRDRGLRETQYF. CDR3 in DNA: TGCAGTGCTAGAGATAGGGACAGGGGTCTGAGAGAGACCCAGTACTTC.

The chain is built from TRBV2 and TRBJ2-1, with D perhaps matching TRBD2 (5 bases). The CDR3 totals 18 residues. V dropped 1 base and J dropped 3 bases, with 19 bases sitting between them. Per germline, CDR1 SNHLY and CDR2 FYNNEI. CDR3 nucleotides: TGTGCCAGCAGTGAAGGTAGGGCTAGCACAAGAATCTACAATGAGCAGTTCTTC. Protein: CASSEGRASTRIYNEQFF.

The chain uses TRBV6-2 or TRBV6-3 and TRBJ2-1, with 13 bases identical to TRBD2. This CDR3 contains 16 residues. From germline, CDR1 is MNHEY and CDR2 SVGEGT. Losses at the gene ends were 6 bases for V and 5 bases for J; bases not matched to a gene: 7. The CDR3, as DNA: TGTGCCAGCAGACCCGGACTAGCGGGGGCGAACAATGAGCAGTTCTTC. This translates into CASRPGLAGANNEQFF.

CDR3 loop: CASSLEGYEQYF. The CDR3 region has the DNA TGTGCCAGCAGCCTCGAGGGCTACGAGCAGTACTTC. The V gene is TRBV13, the J gene TRBJ2-7, with D possibly being TRBD2 (5 bases). Trimming removed 5 bases at V and 3 bases at J, with 8 bases between. The CDR3 spans 12 residues. In germline, CDR1 is PRHDT, CDR2 FYEKMQ (reference sequence). The full variable domain, completed using reference TRBV13 and TRBJ2-7, is AAGVIQSPRHLIKEKRETATLKCYPIPRHDTVYWYQQGPGQDPQFLISFYEKMQSDKGSIPDRFSAQQFSDYHSELNMSSLELGDSALYFCASSLEGYEQYFGPGTRLTVT.

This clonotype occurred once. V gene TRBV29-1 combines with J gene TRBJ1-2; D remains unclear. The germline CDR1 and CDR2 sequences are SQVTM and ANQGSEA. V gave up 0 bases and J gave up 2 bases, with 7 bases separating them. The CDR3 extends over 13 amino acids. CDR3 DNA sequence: TGCAGCGTTGAAGAGGCAGCCAACTATGGCTACACCTTC. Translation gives CSVEEAANYGYTF.

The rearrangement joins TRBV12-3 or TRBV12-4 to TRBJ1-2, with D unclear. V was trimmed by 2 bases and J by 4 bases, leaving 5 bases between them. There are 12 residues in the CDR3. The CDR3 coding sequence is TGTGCCAGCAGTTTACGCCTCTATGGCTACACCTTC. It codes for CASSLRLYGYTF.

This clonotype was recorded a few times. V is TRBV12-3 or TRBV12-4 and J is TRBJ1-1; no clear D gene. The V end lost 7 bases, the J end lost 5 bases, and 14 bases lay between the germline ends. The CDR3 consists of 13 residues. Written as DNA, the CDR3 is TGTGCCAGCACCCCAGGCGGGAGTACTGAAGCTTTCTTT. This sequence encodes CASTPGGSTEAFF.

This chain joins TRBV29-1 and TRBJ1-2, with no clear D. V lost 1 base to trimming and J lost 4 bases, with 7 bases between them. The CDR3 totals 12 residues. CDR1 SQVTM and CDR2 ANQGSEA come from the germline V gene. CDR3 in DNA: TGCAGCGTTGAAGTCGCAAGCTATGGCTACACCTTC. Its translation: CSVEVASYGYTF.

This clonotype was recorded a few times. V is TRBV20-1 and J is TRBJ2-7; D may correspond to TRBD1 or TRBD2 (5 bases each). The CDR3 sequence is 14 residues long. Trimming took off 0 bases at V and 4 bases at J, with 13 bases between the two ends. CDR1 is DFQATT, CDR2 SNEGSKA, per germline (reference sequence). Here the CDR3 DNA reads TGCAGTGCTAGAGATACGAGGGCAGGGTACGAGCAGTACTTC. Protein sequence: CSARDTRAGYEQYF.

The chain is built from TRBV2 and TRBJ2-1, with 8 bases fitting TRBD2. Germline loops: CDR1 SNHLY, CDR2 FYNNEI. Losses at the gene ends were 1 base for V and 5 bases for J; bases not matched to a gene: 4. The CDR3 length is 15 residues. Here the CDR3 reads CASSEVRGGDNEQFF. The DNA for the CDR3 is TGTGCCAGCAGTGAAGTCCGGGGGGGGGACAATGAGCAGTTCTTC. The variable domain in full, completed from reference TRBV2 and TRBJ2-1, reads EPEVTQTPSHQVTQMGQEVILRCVPISNHLYFYWYRQILGQKVEFLVSFYNNEISEKSEIFDDQFSVERPDGSNFTLKIRSTKLEDSAMYFCASSEVRGGDNEQFFGPGTRLTVL.

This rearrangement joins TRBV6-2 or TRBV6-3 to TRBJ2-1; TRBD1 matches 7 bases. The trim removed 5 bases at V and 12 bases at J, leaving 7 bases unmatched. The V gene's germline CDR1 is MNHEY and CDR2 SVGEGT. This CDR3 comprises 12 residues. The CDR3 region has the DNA TGTGCCAGCAGTCCTTGGGACAGCAGGCAGTTCTTC. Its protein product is CASSPWDSRQFF.

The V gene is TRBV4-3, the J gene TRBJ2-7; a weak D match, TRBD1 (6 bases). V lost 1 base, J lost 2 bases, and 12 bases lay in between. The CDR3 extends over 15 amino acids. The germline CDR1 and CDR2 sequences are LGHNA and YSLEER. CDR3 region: CASSQGFRGTYEQYF. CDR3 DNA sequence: TGCGCCAGCAGCCAAGGATTTAGGGGGACCTACGAGCAGTACTTC.

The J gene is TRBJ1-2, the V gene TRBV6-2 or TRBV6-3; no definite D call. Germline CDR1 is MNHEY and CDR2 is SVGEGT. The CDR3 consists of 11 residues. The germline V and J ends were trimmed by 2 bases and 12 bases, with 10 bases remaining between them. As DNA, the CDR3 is TGTGCCAGCAGTTACGGCAGGAAGAACACCTTC. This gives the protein CASSYGRKNTF.

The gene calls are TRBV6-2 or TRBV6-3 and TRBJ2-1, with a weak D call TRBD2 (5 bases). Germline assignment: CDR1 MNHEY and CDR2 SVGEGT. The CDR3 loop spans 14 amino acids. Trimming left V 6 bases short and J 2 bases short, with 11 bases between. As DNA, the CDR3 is TGTGCCAGCAGGACCCACGGGGCCTACAATGAGCAGTTCTTC. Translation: CASRTHGAYNEQFF.

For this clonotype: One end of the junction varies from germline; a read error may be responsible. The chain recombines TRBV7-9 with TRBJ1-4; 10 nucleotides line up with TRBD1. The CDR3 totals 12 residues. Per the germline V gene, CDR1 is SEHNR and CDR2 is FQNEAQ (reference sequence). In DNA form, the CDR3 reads TGTGCCAGCAGCTTAGCGGCTGGGACAGGGGTTTTC. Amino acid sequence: CASSLAAGTGVF.

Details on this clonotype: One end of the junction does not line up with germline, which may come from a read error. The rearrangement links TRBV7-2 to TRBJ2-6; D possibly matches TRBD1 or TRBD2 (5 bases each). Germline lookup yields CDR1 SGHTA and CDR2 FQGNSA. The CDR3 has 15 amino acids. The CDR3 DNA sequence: TGTGCCAGCAGCTTAGATGGAGCCGGGGCCAACGTCCTGAATTTC. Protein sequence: CASSLDGAGANVLNF.

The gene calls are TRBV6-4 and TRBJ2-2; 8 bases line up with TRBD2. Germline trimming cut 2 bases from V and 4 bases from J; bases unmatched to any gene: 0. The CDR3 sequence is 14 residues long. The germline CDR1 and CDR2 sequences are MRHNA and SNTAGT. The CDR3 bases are TGTGCCAGCAGTGACGGGACTAGCACCGGGGAGCTGTTTTTT. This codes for CASSDGTSTGELFF.

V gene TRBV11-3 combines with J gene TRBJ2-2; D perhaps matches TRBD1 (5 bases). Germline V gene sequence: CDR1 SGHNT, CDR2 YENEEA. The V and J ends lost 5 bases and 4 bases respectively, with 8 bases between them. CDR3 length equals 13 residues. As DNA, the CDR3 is TGTGCCAGCAGCCTCAGGGTCACCGGGGAGCTGTTTTTT. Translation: CASSLRVTGELFF.

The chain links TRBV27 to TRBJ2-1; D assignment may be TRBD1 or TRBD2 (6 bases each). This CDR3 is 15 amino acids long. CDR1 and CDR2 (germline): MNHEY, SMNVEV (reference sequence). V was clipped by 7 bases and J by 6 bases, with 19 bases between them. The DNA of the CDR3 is TGTGCCAGCAACAGGGTGGGGGGAATGTTCAATGAGCAGTTCTTC. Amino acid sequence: CASNRVGGMFNEQFF.

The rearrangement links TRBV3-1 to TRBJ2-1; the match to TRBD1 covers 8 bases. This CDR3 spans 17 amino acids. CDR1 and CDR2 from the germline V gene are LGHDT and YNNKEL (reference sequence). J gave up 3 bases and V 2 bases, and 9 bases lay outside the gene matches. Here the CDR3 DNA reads TGTGCCAGCAGCCAACCCCAAACAGGGGGGTTCTACAATGAGCAGTTCTTC. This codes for CASSQPQTGGFYNEQFF.

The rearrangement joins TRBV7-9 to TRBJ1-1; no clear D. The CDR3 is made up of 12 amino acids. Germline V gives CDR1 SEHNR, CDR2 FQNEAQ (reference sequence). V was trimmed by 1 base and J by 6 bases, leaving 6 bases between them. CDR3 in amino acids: CASSLGAAEAFF. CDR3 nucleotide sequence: TGTGCCAGCAGCTTAGGGGCAGCTGAAGCTTTCTTT. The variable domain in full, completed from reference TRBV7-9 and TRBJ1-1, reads DTGVSQNPRHKITKRGQNVTFRCDPISEHNRLYWYRQTLGQGPEFLTYFQNEAQLEKSRLLSDRFSAERPKGSFSTLEIQRTEQGDSAMYLCASSLGAAEAFFGQGTRLTVV.

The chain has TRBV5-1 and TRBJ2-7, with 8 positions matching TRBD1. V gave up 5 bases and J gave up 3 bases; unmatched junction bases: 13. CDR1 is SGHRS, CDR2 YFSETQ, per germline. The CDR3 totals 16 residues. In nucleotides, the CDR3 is TGCGCCAGCAGGGGAGGAGGACAGGGCCGAATCTACGAGCAGTACTTC. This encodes CASRGGGQGRIYEQYF.

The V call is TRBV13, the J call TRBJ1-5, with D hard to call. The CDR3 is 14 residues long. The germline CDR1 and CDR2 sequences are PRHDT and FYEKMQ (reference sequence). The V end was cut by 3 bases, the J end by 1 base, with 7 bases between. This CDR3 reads CASSFGLSNQPQHF. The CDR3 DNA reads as TGTGCCAGCAGCTTCGGACTCAGCAATCAGCCCCAGCATTTT.

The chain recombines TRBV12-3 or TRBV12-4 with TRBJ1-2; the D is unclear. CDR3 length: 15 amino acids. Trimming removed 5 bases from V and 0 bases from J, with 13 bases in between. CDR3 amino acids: CASSTATRTNYGYTF. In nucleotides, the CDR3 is TGTGCCAGCAGTACCGCAACGCGTACTAACTATGGCTACACCTTC.

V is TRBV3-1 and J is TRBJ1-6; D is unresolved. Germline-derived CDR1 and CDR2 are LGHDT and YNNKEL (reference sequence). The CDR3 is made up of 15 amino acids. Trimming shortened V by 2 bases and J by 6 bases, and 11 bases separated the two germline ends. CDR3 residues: CASSQYKGSNSPLHF. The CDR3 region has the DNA TGTGCCAGCAGCCAATATAAGGGATCTAATTCACCCCTCCACTTT.

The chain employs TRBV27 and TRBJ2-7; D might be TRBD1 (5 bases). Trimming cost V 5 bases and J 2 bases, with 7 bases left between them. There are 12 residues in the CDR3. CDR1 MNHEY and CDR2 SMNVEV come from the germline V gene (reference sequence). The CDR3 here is CASSRGAYEQYF. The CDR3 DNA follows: TGTGCCAGCAGTAGGGGTGCCTACGAGCAGTACTTC.

The CDR3 region has the DNA TGCGCCAGCAGTTCACAGGGGAAAAGCACAGATACGCAGTATTTT. As protein: CASSSQGKSTDTQYF. V usage is TRBV5-1 and J usage is TRBJ2-3; 7 nucleotides align to TRBD1. V lost 5 bases and J lost 0; bases outside the gene matches: 6. CDR3 length equals 15 residues. Germline CDR1 reads SGHRS; CDR2 reads YFSETQ.

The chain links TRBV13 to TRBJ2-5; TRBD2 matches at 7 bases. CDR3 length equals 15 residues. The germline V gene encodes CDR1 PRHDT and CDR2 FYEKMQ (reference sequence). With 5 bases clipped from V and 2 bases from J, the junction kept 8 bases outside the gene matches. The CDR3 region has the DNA TGTGCCAGCAGCAATGGCGGGGGTAATCAAGAGACCCAGTACTTC. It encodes CASSNGGGNQETQYF.

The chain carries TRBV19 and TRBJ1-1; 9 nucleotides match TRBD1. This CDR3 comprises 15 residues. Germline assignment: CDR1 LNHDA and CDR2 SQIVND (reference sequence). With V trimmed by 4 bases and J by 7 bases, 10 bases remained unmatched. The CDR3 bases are TGTGCCAGTAGTACCTCCGGTGCGACAGGGGGTGAAGCTTTCTTT. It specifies CASSTSGATGGEAFF.

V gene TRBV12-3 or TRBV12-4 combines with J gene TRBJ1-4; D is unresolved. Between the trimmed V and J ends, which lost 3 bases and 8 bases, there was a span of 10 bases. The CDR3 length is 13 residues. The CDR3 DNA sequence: TGTGCCAGCAGTTTGTACAGAGGAGAAAAACTGTTTTTT. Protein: CASSLYRGEKLFF.